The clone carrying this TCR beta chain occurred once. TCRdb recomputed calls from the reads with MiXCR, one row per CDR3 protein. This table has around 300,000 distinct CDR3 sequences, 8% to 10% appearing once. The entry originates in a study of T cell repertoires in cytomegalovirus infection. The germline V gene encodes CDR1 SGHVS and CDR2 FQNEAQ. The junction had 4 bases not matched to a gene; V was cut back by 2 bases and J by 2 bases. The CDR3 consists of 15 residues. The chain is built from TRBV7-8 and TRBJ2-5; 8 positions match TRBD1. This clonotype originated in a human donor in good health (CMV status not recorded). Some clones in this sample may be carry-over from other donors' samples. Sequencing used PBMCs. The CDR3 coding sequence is TGTGCCAGCAGCTTAAACAGGGGGAGACAAGAGACCCAGTACTTC. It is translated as CASSLNRGRQETQYF.